The next 20 T cell receptor beta chains were all read from a single sample in a study of OX40 agonist ivuxolimab in advanced cancers. TCRdb's table, derived via immunoSEQ multiplex PCR, lists solely in-frame clones and lacks some. The sample lists 59,000 or so clones; around 82% were seen once. Sequencing was performed on CD4+ or CD8+ T cells sorted from blood, taken in a trial of the OX40 agonist ivuxolimab. These receptors came from an adult with an advanced solid tumor such as melanoma, head and neck, liver or kidney cancer.

This clone showed up just once. CDR3 coding DNA: TGTGCCAGTAGTATCGGGGTAGGGGAGACCCAGTACTTC. It is translated as CASSIGVGETQYF. V and J are TRBV19 and TRBJ2-5, with a tentative D call TRBD2 (5 bases). The CDR3 is made up of 13 amino acids. Trimming cost V 3 bases and J 5 bases, with 10 bases left between them. Germline CDR1 reads LNHDA; CDR2 reads SQIVND (reference sequence). Together with reference TRBV19 and TRBJ2-5, the CDR3 gives the full variable domain: DGGITQSPKYLFRKEGQNVTLSCEQNLNHDAMYWYRQDPGQGLRLIYYSQIVNDFQKGDIAEGYSVSREKKESFPLTVTSAQKNPTAFYLCASSIGVGETQYFGPGTRLLVL.

By share of the sample, this clone is medium-sized. The gene calls are TRBV19 and TRBJ1-4; D uncertain. This CDR3 has 13 amino acids. The V end was cut by 6 bases, the J end by 5 bases, with 10 bases between. Germline CDR1 is LNHDA and CDR2 is SQIVND (reference sequence). The CDR3 nucleotides read TGTGCCAGTAGAGTCGGATCAAATGAAAAACTGTTTTTT. Translation gives CASRVGSNEKLFF.

As to this clone: At one of its ends the junction is not consistent with the germline gene, which may arise from a read error. The J gene is TRBJ1-2, the V gene TRBV11-2; D remains unclear. Germline lookup yields CDR1 SGHAT and CDR2 FQNNGV. The CDR3 loop spans 14 amino acids. The CDR3 here is CASSLAQAAYRYTF. The CDR3 DNA reads TGTGCCAGCAGCTTGGCCCAGGCGGCCTATCGCTACACCTTC.

The chain carries TRBV4-2 and TRBJ1-2; the D is unclear. The ends were cut back, 5 bases at V and 8 bases at J, with 15 bases in the middle. CDR1 LGHNA and CDR2 YNFKEQ come from the germline V gene. The CDR3 has 13 residues. The CDR3 DNA is TGTGCCAGCAGCTTAAACCAAATGAGAGGCTACACCTTC. Translated: CASSLNQMRGYTF.

This chain connects TRBV19 to TRBJ2-2; tentatively, D is TRBD1 (6 bases). The CDR3 spans 18 residues. The V end was cut by 3 bases, the J end by 0 bases, with 17 bases between. Germline V gene data show CDR1 as LNHDA and CDR2 as SQIVND (reference sequence). The CDR3 region is CASSIEWGPRANTGELFF. The CDR3 DNA is TGTGCCAGTAGTATTGAGTGGGGGCCCAGGGCGAACACCGGGGAGCTGTTTTTT.

V usage is TRBV5-1 and J usage is TRBJ2-2; 7 bases match TRBD1. The germline CDR1 and CDR2 sequences are SGHRS and YFSETQ. The CDR3 spans 19 residues. V gave up 2 bases and J gave up 0 bases; unmatched junction bases: 13. CDR3 sequence: CASSFGKIGGQTNTGELFF. CDR3 DNA sequence: TGCGCCAGCAGCTTTGGTAAAATTGGGGGACAGACGAACACCGGGGAGCTGTTTTTT.

In nucleotides, the CDR3 is TGTGCCAGCAGTCCAGGGACGGATGGCTACACCTTC. This gives the protein CASSPGTDGYTF. The chain has TRBV6-5 and TRBJ1-2, with D possibly matching TRBD1 (5 bases). From germline, CDR1 is MNHEY and CDR2 SVGAGI. The V end lost 5 bases, the J end lost 6 bases, and 10 bases lay between the germline ends. CDR3 length: 12 residues.

The rearrangement uses TRBV25-1 and TRBJ2-7; the match to TRBD1 covers 11 bases. Trimming at V came to 6 bases and at J to 4 bases, leaving 5 bases not matched to a gene. The CDR3 totals 14 residues. Germline V gene sequence: CDR1 MGHDK, CDR2 SYGVNS. The CDR3 DNA reads TGTGCCAGCAGCGACCGGGACAGGGGGTACGAGCAGTACTTC. It translates to CASSDRDRGYEQYF.

J is TRBJ1-2 and V is TRBV5-1; 7 bases line up with TRBD1. Per the germline V gene, CDR1 is SGHRS and CDR2 is YFSETQ. This CDR3 region has 13 residues. With 2 bases clipped from V and 8 bases from J, the junction kept 6 bases outside the gene matches. CDR3 amino acids: CASSLGQGDGYTF. As DNA, the CDR3 is TGCGCCAGCAGCTTAGGGCAGGGGGACGGCTACACCTTC.

The chain is built from TRBV7-2 and TRBJ2-5, with TRBD2 matching over 7 bases. The CDR3 runs 14 residues. The V and J ends lost 0 bases and 4 bases, in that order; junction bases with no gene match: 2. CDR1 and CDR2 from the germline V gene are SGHTA and FQGNSA. The CDR3 spells CASSLAGEGETQYF. In nucleotides, the CDR3 is TGTGCCAGCAGCTTAGCAGGGGAGGGAGAGACCCAGTACTTC.

CDR3 sequence reads: CASSIRTSDAGELFF. The CDR3 coding sequence is TGTGCCAGTAGTATCCGGACTAGCGACGCCGGGGAGCTGTTTTTT. The rearrangement links TRBV19 to TRBJ2-2; 9 positions agree with TRBD2. CDR1 is LNHDA and CDR2 is SQIVND in the germline V gene (reference sequence). The CDR3 is 15 amino acids. V shed 3 bases and J 6 bases; nucleotides not matched to a gene: 5.

The chain employs TRBV28 and TRBJ1-1; D remains ambiguous. Trimming left V 6 bases short and J 1 base short, with 12 bases between. The CDR3 sequence is 14 residues long. Germline V gives CDR1 MDHEN, CDR2 SYDVKM. CDR3 coding DNA: TGTGCCAGCAGGGGAGCCGGAACGAACACTGAAGCTTTCTTT. Its protein is CASRGAGTNTEAFF.

The chain recombines TRBV7-2 with TRBJ1-1; D remains ambiguous. The CDR3 length is 15 residues. Germline loops: CDR1 SGHTA, CDR2 FQGNSA. V shed 5 bases and J shed 0 bases, with 13 bases lying between them. CDR3 sequence: CASSPQTEMNTEAFF. Here the CDR3 DNA reads TGTGCCAGCAGCCCTCAAACAGAAATGAACACTGAAGCTTTCTTT.

The chain employs TRBV4-2 and TRBJ2-1; 9 positions match TRBD2. The CDR3 covers 15 residues. V trimming: 1 base; J trimming: 10 bases; junction bases outside the gene matches: 8. Germline V lookup: CDR1 LGHNA, CDR2 YNFKEQ. Here the CDR3 DNA reads TGTGCCAGCAGCCAAGCTCGCGCGGGGGGGGAGGAGCAGTTCTTC. Protein: CASSQARAGGEEQFF.

V usage is TRBV28 and J usage is TRBJ2-7; perhaps TRBD2 as D (6 bases). From germline, CDR1 is MDHEN and CDR2 SYDVKM. CDR3 length equals 13 residues. V was trimmed by 6 bases and J by 3 bases, leaving 12 bases between them. CDR3 nucleotides: TGTGCCAGCAGCCGGCCGGGGGTCTACGAGCAGTACTTC. Its translation is CASSRPGVYEQYF.

This clone occurred once. This chain links TRBV5-8 with TRBJ1-3; D remains ambiguous. This CDR3 comprises 15 residues. V was shortened by 3 bases and J by 1 base, with 11 bases between the two germline ends. The germline CDR1 and CDR2 sequences are SGHTS and YDEGEE. CDR3 sequence: CASSSGYNSGNTIYF. In nucleotides, the CDR3 is TGTGCCAGCAGCTCCGGATATAATTCTGGAAACACCATATATTTT. Filled out from reference TRBV5-8 and TRBJ1-3, the complete variable domain reads EAGVTQSPTHLIKTRGQQATLRCSPISGHTSVYWYQQALGLGLQFLLWYDEGEERNRGNFPPRFSGRQFPNYSSELNVNALELEDSALYLCASSSGYNSGNTIYFGEGSWLTVV.

In its sample, this clone was seen once. The chain combines TRBV6-6 with TRBJ2-7; 7 bases fit TRBD1. Unmatched junction bases numbered 8, after V lost 5 bases and J lost 4 bases. The CDR3 sequence is 14 residues long. Germline loops: CDR1 MNHNY, CDR2 SVGAGI (reference sequence). The CDR3 nucleotides are TGTGCCAGCAGTCCCGTCAGGGACAGATACGAGCAGTACTTC. Protein product: CASSPVRDRYEQYF.

This clone was counted only a few times. This chain joins TRBV7-9 and TRBJ1-1; no clear D gene. CDR3 size: 13 residues. The V end lost 2 bases, the J end lost 3 bases, and 7 bases lay between the germline ends. Per the germline V gene, CDR1 is SEHNR and CDR2 is FQNEAQ (reference sequence). Here the CDR3 reads CASSLRGDTEAFF. The CDR3 nucleotides are TGTGCCAGCAGCTTAAGAGGAGACACTGAAGCTTTCTTT.

The genes are TRBV5-1 and TRBJ2-1, with TRBD1 matching 8 bases. With V trimmed by 6 bases and J by 9 bases, 5 bases remained unmatched. The CDR3 consists of 12 residues. Germline lookup yields CDR1 SGHRS and CDR2 YFSETQ. This chain's CDR3 is CASIAGGGEQFF. The CDR3 DNA reads as TGCGCCAGCATCGCAGGGGGCGGTGAGCAGTTCTTC.

The chain uses TRBV11-2 and TRBJ2-7; 12 bases are shared with TRBD2. Unmatched junction bases numbered 2, after V lost 1 base and J lost 4 bases. The CDR3 consists of 15 residues. Germline CDR1 reads SGHAT; CDR2 reads FQNNGV. Here the CDR3 reads CASSLGLAGVYEQYF. The CDR3 DNA sequence: TGTGCCAGCAGCTTAGGACTAGCGGGGGTTTACGAGCAGTACTTC.